This T cell receptor beta chain derives from a study of blood T cell repertoires in COVID-19. TCRdb's copy holds only in-frame clones and misses some; the assay was immunoSEQ multiplex PCR. Here the sample spans about 120,000 clones, 75% to 85% being singletons. The specimen sequenced was peripheral blood. This sequence was found in a human donor in a cohort sampled during active COVID-19.

Here the CDR3 reads CASSRGQGGRGPGNTIYF. The DNA for the CDR3 is TGTGCCAGCAGTCGGGGACAGGGCGGTCGGGGGCCTGGAAACACCATATATTTT. The chain uses TRBV6-6 and TRBJ1-3, with 9 nucleotides matching TRBD1. V shed 5 bases and J 2 bases; nucleotides not matched to a gene: 13. Germline values: CDR1 MNHNY, CDR2 SVGAGI (reference sequence). CDR3 length: 18 amino acids.